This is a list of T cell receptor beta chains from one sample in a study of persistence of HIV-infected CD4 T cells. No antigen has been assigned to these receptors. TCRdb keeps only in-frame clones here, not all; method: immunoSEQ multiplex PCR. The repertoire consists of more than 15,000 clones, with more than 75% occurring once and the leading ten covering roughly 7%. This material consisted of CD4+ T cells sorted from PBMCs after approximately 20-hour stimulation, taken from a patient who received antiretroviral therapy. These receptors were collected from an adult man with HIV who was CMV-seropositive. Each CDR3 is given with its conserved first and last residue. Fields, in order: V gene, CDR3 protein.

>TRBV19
CASSIWVPSGNTIYF
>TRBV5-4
CASRRDRASGYTF
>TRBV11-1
CASSFKTRPPGNEQFF
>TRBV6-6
CAGRGTAMNTEAFF
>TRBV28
CASSSPQGASQPQHF
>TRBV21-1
CASSKAHGYSNQPQHF
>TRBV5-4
CASSLLQNNSPLHF
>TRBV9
CASSSRGGAEQFF
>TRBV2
CASIGSRGNGYTF
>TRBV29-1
CSAEAPGNTIYF
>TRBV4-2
CASSPGTGAVEAFF
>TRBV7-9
CASSFAGTGNTIYF
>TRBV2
CASSLDSSYPGELFF
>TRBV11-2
CASSGLKRGGFSYNEQFF
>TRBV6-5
CASSSWTGGQFF
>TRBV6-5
CASSWTVDQPQHF
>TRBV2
CASSVSGAGEKLFF
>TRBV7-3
CASSFDRTGANVLTF
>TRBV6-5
CASSYSPDTQYF
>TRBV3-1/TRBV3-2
CASNSLGQGGYGYTF
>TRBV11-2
CASSPRTGGRRINTEAFF
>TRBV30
CAWSVLGQVHTPLHF
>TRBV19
CATLGWGQGVNQPQHF
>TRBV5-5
CASSLGQTGDYGYTF
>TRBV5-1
CASSPTAGGYTF
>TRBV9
CASSVSGISTDTQYF
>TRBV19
CASSIQGPGTDTQYF
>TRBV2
CASRAWTGANEKLFF
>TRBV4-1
CASSQDQGGTGSGLFF
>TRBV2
CASSGQGSTGELFF
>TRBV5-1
CASSLGQGGQETQYF
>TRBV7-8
CASSPPTGVTGELFF
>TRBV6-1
CASSDLRGTGWEKLFF
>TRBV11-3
CASGGLAGELFF
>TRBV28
CASSPGTQPYEQYF
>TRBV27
CASSRGQGGMEYF
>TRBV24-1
CATSTHNEQFF
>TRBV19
CASSMGLAGAREQFF
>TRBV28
CASMGVSSYEQYF
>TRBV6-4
CASSDAGTDTQYF
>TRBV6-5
CASRRTGGQSPLHF
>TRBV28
CASSLGGGRAREKLFF
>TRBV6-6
CASSSGGGGADTQYF
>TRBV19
CASSIGLAKFDQYF
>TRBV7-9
CASSLGSTNEKLFF
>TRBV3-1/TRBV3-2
CASSQEGFTDTQYF
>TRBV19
CASSIEPGVTDTQYF
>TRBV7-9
CASSLETGGGYTF
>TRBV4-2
CASSQDKGGARGRIGNTEAFF
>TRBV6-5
CASSYRRGTDTQYF
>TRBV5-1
CASSRTGEGYGYTF
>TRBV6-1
CASSPLAGSIYEQYF
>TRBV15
CATSSRWDGYTF
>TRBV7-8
CASSSPLRGGGTLSTDTQYF
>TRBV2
CASRYGQVGNEKLFF